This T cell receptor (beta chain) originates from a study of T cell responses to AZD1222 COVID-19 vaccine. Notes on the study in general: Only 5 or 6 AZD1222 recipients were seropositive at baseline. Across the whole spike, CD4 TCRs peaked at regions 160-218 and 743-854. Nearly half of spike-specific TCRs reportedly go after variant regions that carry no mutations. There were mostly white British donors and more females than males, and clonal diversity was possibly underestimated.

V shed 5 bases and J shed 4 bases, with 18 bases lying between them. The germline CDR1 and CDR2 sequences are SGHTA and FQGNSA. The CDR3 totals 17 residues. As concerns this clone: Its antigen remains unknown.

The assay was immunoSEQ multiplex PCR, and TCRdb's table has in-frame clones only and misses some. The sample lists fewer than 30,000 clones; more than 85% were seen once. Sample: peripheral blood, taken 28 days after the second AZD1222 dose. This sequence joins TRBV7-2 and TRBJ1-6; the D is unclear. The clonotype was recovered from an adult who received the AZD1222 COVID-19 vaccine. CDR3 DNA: TGTGCCAGCAGCGGCGTCTCGGGGTACAATTATAATTCACCCCTCCACTTT. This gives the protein CASSGVSGYNYNSPLHF.